This TCR beta chain was retrieved from a study of T cell responses to AZD1222 COVID-19 vaccine. Measured with immunoSEQ multiplex PCR; TCRdb has only the in-frame clones, and not every one. The sample holds under 70,000 clones, around 75% seen once. Trimming took off 0 bases at V and 7 bases at J, with 10 bases between the two ends. Germline loops: CDR1 SGHRS, CDR2 YFSETQ. The CDR3 consists of 13 residues. The chain is built from TRBV5-1 and TRBJ2-5; no clear D gene. This clonotype originated in an adult in good health. Here the sequenced sample was peripheral blood, taken on day 0 of AZD1222 vaccination. CDR3 sequence (DNA): TGCGCCAGCAGCTTGGATGGTTACGGGACCCAGTACTTC. This codes for CASSLDGYGTQYF.